This is a list of T cell receptor beta chains from one sample in a study of brain T cells in children with intractable seizures. Here immunoSEQ multiplex PCR was the method, and the copy in TCRdb shows in-frame clones only, minus some. The sample records just under 65,000 clones, around 96% being singletons. Sequenced material: peripheral blood, taken at surgery. All receptors derive from a boy younger than two with focal cortical dysplasia and intractable seizures. Both conserved end residues are part of each CDR3. D genes are given only for firm matches. Expanded clones get a size class; other rows say once, few or many, or leave the size out.

J | size | V | D | DNA | CDR3
TRBJ2-3 | - | TRBV5-4 | TRBD2 | TGTGCCAGCAGCTTGGTAGCGGGGGCTAGCACAGATACGCAGTATTTT | CASSLVAGASTDTQYF
TRBJ2-5 | - | TRBV4-2 | TRBD1 | TGTGCCAGCAGCCAAGATCAAAACAGGGGGTCGCAAGAGACCCAGTACTTC | CASSQDQNRGSQETQYF
TRBJ1-5 | - | TRBV12-5 | - | TGTGCTAGTGGTGCAACAGGGTCGAATCAGCCCCAGCATTTT | CASGATGSNQPQHF
TRBJ2-7 | - | TRBV4-2 | TRBD2 | TGTGCCAGCAGCCAAGATACCGGGACTAACTACGAGCAGTACTTC | CASSQDTGTNYEQYF
TRBJ2-7 | - | TRBV5-8 | TRBD1 | TGTGCCAGCACCCGGACAGGGTTTAGATACGAGCAGTACTTC | CASTRTGFRYEQYF
TRBJ2-7 | once | TRBV6-2/TRBV6-3 | TRBD2 | TGTGCCAGCAGCATAGCGGGAGTGGGAGAGCAGTACTTC | CASSIAGVGEQYF
TRBJ2-3 | - | TRBV9 | - | TGTGCCAGCAGCGTAGGCAGCACAGATACGCAGTATTTT | CASSVGSTDTQYF
TRBJ2-1 | - | TRBV27 | TRBD2 | TGTGCCAGCAGTTCCCCATCTATAGCGGGACTAATCACAAATTATCGCTACAATGAGCAGTTCTTC | CASSSPSIAGLITNYRYNEQFF
TRBJ2-3 | - | TRBV20-1 | - | TGCAGTGCTAGGAGACCAGATACGCAGTATTTT | CSARRPDTQYF
TRBJ1-4 | - | TRBV2 | - | TGTGCCAGCCATCTTAGGCGGCAGCCAACTAATGAAAAACTGTTTTTT | CASHLRRQPTNEKLFF
TRBJ2-2 | - | TRBV7-2 | TRBD1 | TGTGCCAGCAGCCCCAGGACAGGGGGTAACACCGGGGAGCTGTTTTTT | CASSPRTGGNTGELFF
TRBJ2-7 | - | TRBV2 | TRBD1 | TGTGCCGGGGACAGGGACGAGCAGTACTTC | CAGDRDEQYF
TRBJ2-7 | - | TRBV6-6 | - | TGTGCCAGCAGTTACCGGGGACCCCACGAGCAGTACTTC | CASSYRGPHEQYF
TRBJ2-2 | - | TRBV7-9 | TRBD1 | TGTGCCAGCAGCTTAACCGGGACAGGGGCCACCGGGGAGCTGTTTTTT | CASSLTGTGATGELFF
TRBJ1-3 | - | TRBV2 | TRBD1 | TGTGCCAGCAACCAGGGGGCGTCAGGAAACACCATATATTTT | CASNQGASGNTIYF
TRBJ2-3 | - | TRBV11-2 | - | TGTGCCAGCAGCTTAAGGGGTTTTACAGATACGCAGTATTTT | CASSLRGFTDTQYF
TRBJ2-1 | once | TRBV7-6 | - | TGTGCCAGCAGCCAAACCCCCTTAAGGGGACCCAACAATGAGCAGTTCTTC | CASSQTPLRGPNNEQFF
TRBJ2-1 | - | TRBV5-4 | TRBD2 | TGTGCCAGCAGCTTGTCTTTTTTTATGAGCGGGACCAATGAGCAGTTCTTC | CASSLSFFMSGTNEQFF
TRBJ2-5 | - | TRBV5-5 | - | TGTGCCAGCAGCTTGGAGGGGGTCCAAGAGACCCAGTACTTC | CASSLEGVQETQYF
TRBJ2-1 | - | TRBV11-2 | TRBD1 | TGTGCCAGCACCTATGATCCGGGACAGGGCTATGAGCAGTTCTTC | CASTYDPGQGYEQFF
TRBJ1-5 | - | TRBV6-5 | - | TGTGCCAGCAGGGGACCTACAGAAAATCAGCCCCAGCATTTT | CASRGPTENQPQHF
TRBJ2-3 | - | TRBV7-9 | - | TGTGCCAGCAGCCGGGAACAGGTAACAGATACGCAGTATTTT | CASSREQVTDTQYF
TRBJ1-1 | - | TRBV29-1 | - | TGCAGCGTTGAAGATCCCCCAGTTTTAGGGGCTTTCTTT | CSVEDPPVLGAFF
TRBJ2-5 | - | TRBV27 | - | TGTGCCAGCAGTTCGCCGTACACAGGCACCGGCGTGCCCCAGTACTTC | CASSSPYTGTGVPQYF
TRBJ1-4 | - | TRBV28 | - | TGTGCCAGCAGTTTAGGTCTTACCCAGGAAAAACTGTTTTTT | CASSLGLTQEKLFF
TRBJ2-7 | - | TRBV3-1/TRBV3-2 | TRBD2 | TGTGCCAGCAGCCAAGGACTAGCGGGCCACGAGCAGTACTTC | CASSQGLAGHEQYF
TRBJ1-3 | - | TRBV15 | - | TGTGCCACCAGCAGAGAGTACTCGAGCTCTGGAAACACCATATATTTT | CATSREYSSSGNTIYF
TRBJ2-7 | - | TRBV5-5 | - | TGTGCCAGCAGTCTTAACGCGGGACGACAACAGTACTTC | CASSLNAGRQQYF
TRBJ2-1 | - | TRBV27 | TRBD2 | TGTGCCAGCAGTCCGGTACTAGCGGGGGGGCCCGGTGAGCAGTTCTTC | CASSPVLAGGPGEQFF
TRBJ1-4 | - | TRBV6-5 | TRBD1 | TGTGCCAGCAGTCCCGGGACAGGGGGCGAAAAACTGTTTTTT | CASSPGTGGEKLFF
TRBJ2-1 | - | TRBV5-8 | TRBD2 | TGTGCCAGCAGCTTGAGCGGGAGCTCCTACAATGAGCAGTTCTTC | CASSLSGSSYNEQFF
TRBJ2-4 | - | TRBV2 | TRBD2 | TGTGCCAGCAGTGCACCGGGACTAGCGGTTTTAGACTTC | CASSAPGLAVLDF
TRBJ2-5 | - | TRBV11-2 | - | TGTGCCAGCAGCATCAGTCAAGAGACCCAGTACTTC | CASSISQETQYF
TRBJ2-3 | - | TRBV4-1 | - | TGCGCCAGCAGCCGGGACTCCACAGATACGCAGTATTTT | CASSRDSTDTQYF
TRBJ2-5 | - | TRBV5-4 | TRBD1 | TGTGCCAGCAGCCGGACAGGGGGCAAGAAGACCCAGTACTTC | CASSRTGGKKTQYF
TRBJ2-1 | - | TRBV20-1 | - | TGCAGTGCTAGTCTGACGTACAATGAGCAGTTCTTC | CSASLTYNEQFF
TRBJ2-5 | - | TRBV27 | - | TGTGCCAGCAGTTCGCGAGAGACCCAGTACTTC | CASSSRETQYF
TRBJ2-7 | - | TRBV7-2 | - | TGTGCCAGCAGCTTAGTTGGTTACGAGCAGTACTTC | CASSLVGYEQYF
TRBJ2-2 | - | TRBV7-2 | TRBD2 | TGTGCCAGCAGCTTGCTAGCGGGAGGGCCAGCCGGGGAGCTGTTTTTT | CASSLLAGGPAGELFF
TRBJ2-3 | - | TRBV4-3 | TRBD2 | TGCGCCAGCAGCCAAGAGGGAGCGGGAGTCACGGATACGCAGTATTTT | CASSQEGAGVTDTQYF
TRBJ1-5 | - | TRBV19 | - | TGTGCCAGTAGTAACCCCCGCCGGGGGGGACACCTCCGTGGTCGCAATCAGCCCCAGCATTTT | CASSNPRRGGHLRGRNQPQHF
TRBJ1-4 | - | TRBV21-1 | - | TGTGCCAGCAGCAAAAAAGTCGCCCCGGGACAGGGAGAAAAACTGTTTTTT | CASSKKVAPGQGEKLFF
TRBJ2-2 | - | TRBV6-4 | - | TGTGCCAGCAGTGACAGTCCTGGGGCCGGGGAGCTGTTTTTT | CASSDSPGAGELFF
TRBJ2-5 | - | TRBV27 | - | TGTGCCAGCAGTGCCCGGTCCCGGGAGACCCAGTACTTC | CASSARSRETQYF
TRBJ2-7 | - | TRBV5-4 | - | TGTGCCAGCAGCTTAATGCAGTCCAACGAGCAGTACTTC | CASSLMQSNEQYF
TRBJ1-2 | - | TRBV6-5 | - | TGTGCCAGCCTTTCGGCCCCGTGGGGCTACACCTTC | CASLSAPWGYTF
TRBJ2-1 | - | TRBV11-3 | TRBD2 | TGTGCCAGCAGCTTAGGCGGGGGGTACAATGAGCAGTTCTTC | CASSLGGGYNEQFF
TRBJ2-3 | - | TRBV10-1 | TRBD2 | TGCGCCAGCAGTGAGATGGAGCGGGATGGGACAGATACGCAGTATTTT | CASSEMERDGTDTQYF
TRBJ1-2 | - | TRBV2 | - | TGTGCCAGCAGTGTAGCACAAAGAAACTATGGCTACACCTTC | CASSVAQRNYGYTF
TRBJ1-5 | - | TRBV23-1 | - | TGCGCCAGCAGTCACAATAGCAATCAGCCCCAGCATTTT | CASSHNSNQPQHF
TRBJ2-2 | - | TRBV14 | - | TGTGCCAGCAGCGCATGGGCGACCGGGGAGCTGTTTTTT | CASSAWATGELFF